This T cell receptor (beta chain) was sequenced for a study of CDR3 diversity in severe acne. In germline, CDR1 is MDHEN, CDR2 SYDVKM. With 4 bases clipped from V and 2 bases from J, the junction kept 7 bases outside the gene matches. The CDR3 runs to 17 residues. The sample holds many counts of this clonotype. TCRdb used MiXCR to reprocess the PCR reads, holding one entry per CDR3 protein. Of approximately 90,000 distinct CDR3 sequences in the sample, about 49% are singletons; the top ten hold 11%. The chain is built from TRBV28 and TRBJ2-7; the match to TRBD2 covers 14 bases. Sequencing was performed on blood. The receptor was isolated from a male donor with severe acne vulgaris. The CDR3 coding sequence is TGTGCCAGCAGTTCCTACGGACTAGCGGGGGGAACCTACGAGCAGTACTTC. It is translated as CASSSYGLAGGTYEQYF.